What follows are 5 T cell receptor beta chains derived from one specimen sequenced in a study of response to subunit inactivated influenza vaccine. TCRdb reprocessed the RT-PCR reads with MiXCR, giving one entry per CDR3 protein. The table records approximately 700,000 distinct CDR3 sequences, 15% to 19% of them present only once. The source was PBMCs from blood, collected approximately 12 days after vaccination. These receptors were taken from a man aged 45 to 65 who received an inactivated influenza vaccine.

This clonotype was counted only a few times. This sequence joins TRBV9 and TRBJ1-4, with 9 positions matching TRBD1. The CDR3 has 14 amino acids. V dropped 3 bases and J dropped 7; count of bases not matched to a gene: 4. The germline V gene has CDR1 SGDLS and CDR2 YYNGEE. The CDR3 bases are TGTGCCAGCAGCGCGGGACAGGGAGTTGAAAAACTGTTTTTT. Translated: CASSAGQGVEKLFF.

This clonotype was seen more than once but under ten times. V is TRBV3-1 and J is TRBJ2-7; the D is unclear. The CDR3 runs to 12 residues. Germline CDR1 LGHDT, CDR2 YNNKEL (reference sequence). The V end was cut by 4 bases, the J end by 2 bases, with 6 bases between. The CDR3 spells CASSRVAYEQYF. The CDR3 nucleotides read TGTGCCAGCAGCCGCGTCGCCTACGAGCAGTACTTC.

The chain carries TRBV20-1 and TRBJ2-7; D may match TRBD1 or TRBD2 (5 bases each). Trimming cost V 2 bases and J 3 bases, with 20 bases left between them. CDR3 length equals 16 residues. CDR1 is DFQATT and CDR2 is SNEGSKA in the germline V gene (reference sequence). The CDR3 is CSARPSSAGQLYEQYF. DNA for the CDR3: TGCAGTGCTAGACCTAGCTCGGCAGGGCAACTCTACGAGCAGTACTTC.

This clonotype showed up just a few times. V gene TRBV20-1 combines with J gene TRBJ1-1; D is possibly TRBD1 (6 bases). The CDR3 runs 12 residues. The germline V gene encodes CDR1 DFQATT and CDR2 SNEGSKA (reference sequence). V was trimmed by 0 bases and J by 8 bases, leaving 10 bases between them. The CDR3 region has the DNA TGCAGTGCTAGAGAACACGGACAGGAAGCTTTCTTT. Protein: CSAREHGQEAFF.

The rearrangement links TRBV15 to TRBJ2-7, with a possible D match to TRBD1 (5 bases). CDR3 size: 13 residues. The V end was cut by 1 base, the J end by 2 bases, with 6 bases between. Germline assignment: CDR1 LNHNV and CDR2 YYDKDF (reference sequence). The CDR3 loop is CATSRGQTYEQYF. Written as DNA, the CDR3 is TGTGCCACCAGCAGAGGACAGACCTACGAGCAGTACTTC.